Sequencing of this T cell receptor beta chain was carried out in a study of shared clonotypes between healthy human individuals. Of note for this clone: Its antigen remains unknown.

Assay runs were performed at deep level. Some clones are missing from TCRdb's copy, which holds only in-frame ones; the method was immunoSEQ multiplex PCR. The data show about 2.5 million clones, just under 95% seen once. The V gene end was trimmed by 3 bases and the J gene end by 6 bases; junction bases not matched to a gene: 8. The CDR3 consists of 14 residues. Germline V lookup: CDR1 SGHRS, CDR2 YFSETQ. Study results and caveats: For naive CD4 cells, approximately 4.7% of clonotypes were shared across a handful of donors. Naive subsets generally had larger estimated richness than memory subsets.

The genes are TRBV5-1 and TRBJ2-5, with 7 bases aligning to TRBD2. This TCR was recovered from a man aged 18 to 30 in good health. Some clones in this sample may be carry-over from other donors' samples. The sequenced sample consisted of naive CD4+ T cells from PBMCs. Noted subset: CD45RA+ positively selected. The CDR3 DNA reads TGCGCCAGCAGCTGGGAGGGCGGGATGAAGACCCAGTACTTC. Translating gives CASSWEGGMKTQYF. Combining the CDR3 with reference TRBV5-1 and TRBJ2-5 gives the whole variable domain KAGVTQTPRYLIKTRGQQVTLSCSPISGHRSVSWYQQTPGQGLQFLFEYFSETQRNKGNFPGRFSGRQFSNSRSEMNVSTLELGDSALYLCASSWEGGMKTQYFGPGTRLLVL.